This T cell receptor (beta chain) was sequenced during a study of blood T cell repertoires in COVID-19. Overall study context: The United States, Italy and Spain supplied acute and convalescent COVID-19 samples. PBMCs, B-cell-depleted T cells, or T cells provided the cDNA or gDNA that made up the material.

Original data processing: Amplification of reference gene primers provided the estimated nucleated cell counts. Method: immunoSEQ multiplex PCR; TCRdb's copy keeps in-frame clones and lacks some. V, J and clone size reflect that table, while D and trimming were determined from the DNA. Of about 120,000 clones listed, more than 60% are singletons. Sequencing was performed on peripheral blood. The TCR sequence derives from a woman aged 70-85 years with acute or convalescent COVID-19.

The CDR3 loop is CASSKQNTEAFF. The CDR3 DNA follows: TGTGCCAGCAGCAAACAGAACACTGAAGCTTTCTTT. The rearrangement links TRBV9 to TRBJ1-1; D is uncertain. With 4 bases removed from V and 1 base from J, the gap between germline ends came to 5 bases. The germline V gene has CDR1 SGDLS and CDR2 YYNGEE. The CDR3 sequence is 12 residues long. The whole variable domain, filled in from reference TRBV9 and TRBJ1-1, reads DSGVTQTPKHLITATGQRVTLRCSPRSGDLSVYWYQQSLDQGLQFLIQYYNGEERAKGNILERFSAQQFPDLHSELNLSSLELGDSALYFCASSKQNTEAFFGQGTRLTVV.